This record covers a single T cell receptor beta chain. The antigen it binds to is not known. Germline is not matched at one junction end, which may reflect a read error. The data belong to a study of tumor-infiltrating lymphocytes in primary liver carcinoma (dated by TCRdb to the late 2010s). In the study overall: Of the five patients, three men and two women aged 30 to 69 years, four had hepatocellular carcinoma and one had combined HCC and intrahepatic cholangiocarcinoma. Each sample produced about 3.5 to 7.13 million productive TCRbeta reads, and read depth showed no significant difference between tissue types. Technical replicate repertoires showed high reproducibility, with mean shared-clone rates roughly 0.89 and correlation coefficients above 0.98. Tumors of the five patients were stage T1-T3 N0M0 with maximum diameters of roughly 4 to 10 cm. To link TCRbeta repertoire diversity to the local molecular phenotype, the 20 to 25 tumor region samples were profiled with Agilent mRNA microarrays. TCRbeta repertoire sequencing, expression microarrays and whole-exome sequencing were combined in the study across five regions of each liver tumor, with adjacent normal tissue and blood also included. A total of roughly 35 specimens from 5 patients underwent TCRbeta repertoire sequencing, comprising 25 tumor regions, 5 adjacent noncancerous liver tissues and 5 peripheral blood samples. Points the paper makes about the study in general: Only the TCR beta chain was sequenced, which likely underestimates true repertoire diversity because unpaired alpha chains were not captured. Since the samples were bulk and unsorted, there was no way to compare CD4+ and CD8+ T cell repertoires. With just a few patients in the study, the authors point out that the findings should be validated in a larger study. Pairs of tumor regions showed greater repertoire overlap (mean about 36%) than tumor-adjacent pairs (about 17%) or tumor-blood pairs (approximately 14%), which is consistent with antigen-driven expansion. Only about 7-24% of top clones were present in all five regions of a tumor, suggesting spatial heterogeneity of tumor-infiltrating T cells. The top 250 clones made up a significantly larger repertoire fraction in tumors than in blood (p = 0.039).

TCRbeta-specific cDNA was reverse-transcribed from approximately 460 ng total RNA using a constant-region primer and ProtoScript II reverse transcriptase. The TCRbeta libraries were prepared through three rounds of nested multiplex PCR following a slightly modified ARM-PCR procedure. Each of the first two PCR rounds ran for around 11 cycles using multiplex TRBV1-TRBV30 forward primers together with a Cbeta reverse primer. A final 25-cycle PCR with Deep VentR polymerase added sample barcodes and Illumina adapters. Before sequencing, amplicons of 200-500 bp were purified from gel using a QIAquick gel extraction kit. The TCRbeta amplicons were sequenced with 250-bp paired-end reads on an Illumina HiSeq 2500. Per the authors' processing: Trimmomatic v0.33 was used to quality-trim the reads, and FLASH v1.2.11 was used to merge paired reads so that full CDR3 sequences could be recovered. MiGEC v1.2.1b assigned V, D and J germline segments to the rearranged TCRbeta sequences. Clonotype statistics and Shannon-Wiener diversity indices were computed with VDJtools v1.0.0. To cut down on sampling bias, every analysis after diversity analysis relied on just the 250 most abundant clonotypes from each sample. Starting from the raw public reads, TCRdb applied fastp trimming at Q25, assembled clones with MiXCR and retained in-frame beta chains. Identical CDR3 proteins give one entry, which carries the most common genes and DNA. The V and J calls and clone size come from TCRdb's table, not from the authors' own analysis. In this sample the table shows 55,000 to 65,000 distinct CDR3 sequences, just over 70% of which occur a single time. Approximately 50% of the sample is held by the ten biggest clonotypes.

Total RNA and DNA were co-extracted without cell sorting from around 20-30 mg of bulk tissue using the AllPrep DNA/RNA mini kit. Between late 2015 and 2016, 4 to 6 patients in China with histopathologically diagnosed primary liver carcinoma had surgical resection. At the time of sampling, the patients were treatment-naive and had chronic HBV infection. Each tumor was sampled at five spatially separated regions: the tumor centre plus the superior, inferior, left-lateral and right-lateral poles. According to histology, viable tumor cells made up more than 75% of every tumor sample. Each fresh piece of tumor and adjacent tissue was cut in two, with one half stored in RNAlater at -80 degrees C and the other half sent for histology. The CDR3 sequence holds 15 residues, the cysteine and phenylalanine included. Only CDR3 DNA remains: 45 bases, in frame from the first base. Per the germline V gene, SGHAT is the CDR1 and FQNNGV is the CDR2.

Specimen: liver tumor tissue from sampling region 2. Per the publication, the cell subset or site label means: tumor region T2, inferior pole. The chain was built from TRBV11-2 and TRBJ2-7, and perhaps TRBD2 as D gene, on 5 matching bases. The receptor comes from a man aged 35-49 years with primary liver carcinoma and hepatitis B virus infection. The nucleotide sequence is TGTGCCAGCAACTTAGGGTCCGGGATCTCTGGCGATCAGTACTTC. This translates into CASNLGSGISGDQYF. Reference TRBV11-2 and TRBJ2-7 genes cover what lies past the CDR3, so the full variable domain is EAGVAQSPRYKIIEKRQSVAFWCNPISGHATLYWYQQILGQGPKLLIQFQNNGVVDDSQLPKDRFSAERLKGVDSTLKIQPAKLEDSAVYLCASNLGSGISGDQYFGPGTRLTVT.